This T cell receptor beta chain is from a study of T cell responses to AZD1222 COVID-19 vaccine. Study-wide results and caveats: Repertoire samples came only from after the peak T cell response.

TCRdb's table, derived via immunoSEQ multiplex PCR, lists solely in-frame clones and lacks some. Of 100,000 or so clones in the sample, about 86% were seen once. Turning to this clone: The antigen remains undetermined.

Germline V gene sequence: CDR1 MNHEY, CDR2 SVGAGI. The CDR3 covers 13 residues. With V trimmed by 6 bases and J by 4 bases, 1 base remained unmatched. The chain is built from TRBV6-5 and TRBJ1-5; 9 bases agree with TRBD1. The TCR comes from an adult who received the AZD1222 COVID-19 vaccine. The sample here was peripheral blood, taken 28 days after the second AZD1222 dose. CDR3 bases: TGTGCCAGCAGAGGACAGGGGAATCAGCCCCAGCATTTT. This translates into CASRGQGNQPQHF.